The present TCR beta chain was sequenced within a study of T cell changes during pregnancy in multiple sclerosis. Clones were sequenced by immunoSEQ multiplex PCR, and TCRdb holds only the in-frame ones, with some missing. The repertoire holds tens of thousands of clones, with 75% to 95% as singletons. CDR1 SSHAT and CDR2 FNYEAQ come from the germline V gene (reference sequence). The V gene end was trimmed by 1 base and the J gene end by 6 bases; junction bases not matched to a gene: 3. CDR3 size: 14 residues. The specimen comprised peripheral blood, sampled in the third trimester of pregnancy. The source is a female donor in good health, enrolled as a control in a pregnancy study. The chain carries TRBV7-7 and TRBJ2-1; 7 bases line up with TRBD1. Written as DNA, the CDR3 is TGTGCCAGCAGCTTAGTGCCAGGGGGCAATGAGCAGTTCTTC. Translated, it gives CASSLVPGGNEQFF.